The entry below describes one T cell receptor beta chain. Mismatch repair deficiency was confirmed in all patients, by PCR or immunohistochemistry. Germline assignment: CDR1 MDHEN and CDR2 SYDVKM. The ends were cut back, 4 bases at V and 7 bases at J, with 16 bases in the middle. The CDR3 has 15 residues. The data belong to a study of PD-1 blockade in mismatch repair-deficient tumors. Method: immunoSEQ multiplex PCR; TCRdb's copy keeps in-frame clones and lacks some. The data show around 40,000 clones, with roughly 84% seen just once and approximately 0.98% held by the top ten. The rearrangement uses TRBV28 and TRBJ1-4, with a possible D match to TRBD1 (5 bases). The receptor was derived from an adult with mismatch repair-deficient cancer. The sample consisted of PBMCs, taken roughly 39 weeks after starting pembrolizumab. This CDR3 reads CASSSPGGVGEKLFF. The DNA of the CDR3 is TGTGCCAGCAGTTCCCCGGGGGGGGTGGGTGAAAAACTGTTTTTT.